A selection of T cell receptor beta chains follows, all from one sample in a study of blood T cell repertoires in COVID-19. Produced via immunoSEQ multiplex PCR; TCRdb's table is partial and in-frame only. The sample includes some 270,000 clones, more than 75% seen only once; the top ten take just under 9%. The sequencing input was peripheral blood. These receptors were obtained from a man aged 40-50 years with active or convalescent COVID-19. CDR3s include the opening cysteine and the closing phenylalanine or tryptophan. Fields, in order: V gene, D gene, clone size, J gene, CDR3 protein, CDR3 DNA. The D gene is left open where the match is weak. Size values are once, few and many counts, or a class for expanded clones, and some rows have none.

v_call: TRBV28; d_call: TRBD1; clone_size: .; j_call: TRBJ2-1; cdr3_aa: CASRQGASNNEQFF; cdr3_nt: TGTGCCAGCAGGCAGGGGGCTTCGAATAATGAGCAGTTCTTC
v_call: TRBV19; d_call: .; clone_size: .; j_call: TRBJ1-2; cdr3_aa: CASRRTGTNYGYTF; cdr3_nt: TGTGCCAGTAGAAGAACCGGGACAAACTATGGCTACACCTTC
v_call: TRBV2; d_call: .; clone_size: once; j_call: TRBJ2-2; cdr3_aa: CASAATGELFF; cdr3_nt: TGTGCCAGCGCGGCCACCGGGGAGCTGTTTTTT
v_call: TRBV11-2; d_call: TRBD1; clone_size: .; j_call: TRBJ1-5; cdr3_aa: CASSSGTDSNQPQHF; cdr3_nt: TGTGCCAGCAGCTCCGGGACAGATAGCAATCAGCCCCAGCATTTT
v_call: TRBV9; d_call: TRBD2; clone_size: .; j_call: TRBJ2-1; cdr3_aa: CASSVVGSGSKSYNEQFF; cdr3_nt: TGTGCCAGCAGCGTAGTTGGTAGCGGGAGTAAGTCCTACAATGAGCAGTTCTTC
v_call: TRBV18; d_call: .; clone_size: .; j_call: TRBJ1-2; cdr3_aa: CASSPSGDNYGYTF; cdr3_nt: TGTGCCAGCTCACCATCGGGGGATAACTATGGCTACACCTTC
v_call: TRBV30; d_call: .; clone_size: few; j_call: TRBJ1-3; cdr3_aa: CAWSRSGTGNTIYF; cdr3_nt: TGTGCCTGGAGTAGGAGCGGTACTGGAAACACCATATATTTT
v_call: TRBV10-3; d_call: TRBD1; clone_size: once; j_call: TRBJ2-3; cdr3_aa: CAIRSDRALDTQYF; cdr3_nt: TGTGCCATCCGATCGGACAGGGCGTTAGATACGCAGTATTTT
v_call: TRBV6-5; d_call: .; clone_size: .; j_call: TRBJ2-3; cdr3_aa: CASSITDTQYF; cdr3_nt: TGTGCCAGCAGCATCACAGATACGCAGTATTTT
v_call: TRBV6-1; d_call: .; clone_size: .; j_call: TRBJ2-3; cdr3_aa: CASSEVQGSTDTQYF; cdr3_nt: TGTGCCAGCAGTGAAGTCCAGGGCAGCACAGATACGCAGTATTTT
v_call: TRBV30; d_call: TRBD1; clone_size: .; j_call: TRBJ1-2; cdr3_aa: CAWTEGARGAYGYTF; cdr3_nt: TGTGCCTGGACCGAGGGGGCCAGGGGGGCCTATGGCTACACCTTC
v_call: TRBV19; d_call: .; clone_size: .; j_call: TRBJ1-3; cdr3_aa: CASYSGNTIYF; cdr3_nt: TGTGCCAGCTACTCTGGAAACACCATATATTTT
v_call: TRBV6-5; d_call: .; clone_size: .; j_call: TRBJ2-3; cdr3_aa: CASSYSGAGDTDTQYF; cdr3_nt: TGTGCCAGCAGTTACTCGGGGGCAGGTGACACAGATACGCAGTATTTT
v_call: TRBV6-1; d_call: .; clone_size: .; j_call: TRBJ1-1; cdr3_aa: CASSEEREAFF; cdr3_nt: TGTGCCAGCAGTGAAGAGAGGGAAGCTTTCTTT
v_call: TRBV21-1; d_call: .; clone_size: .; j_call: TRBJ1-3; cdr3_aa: CATISPPPGSGNTIYF; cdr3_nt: TGTGCCACCATTTCTCCCCCACCAGGATCCGGAAACACCATATATTTT
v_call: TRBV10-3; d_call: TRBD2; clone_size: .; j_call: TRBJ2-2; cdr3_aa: CAILGGGDTGELFF; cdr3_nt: TGTGCCATCTTGGGCGGGGGGGACACCGGGGAGCTGTTTTTT
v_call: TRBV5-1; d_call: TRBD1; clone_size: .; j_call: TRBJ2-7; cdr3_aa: CASSAGQGSLYEQYF; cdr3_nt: TGCGCCAGCAGCGCCGGACAGGGAAGCCTCTACGAGCAGTACTTC
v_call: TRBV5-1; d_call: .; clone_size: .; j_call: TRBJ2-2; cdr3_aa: CASSPISDGELFF; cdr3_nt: TGCGCCAGCAGCCCTATCAGCGACGGGGAGCTGTTTTTT
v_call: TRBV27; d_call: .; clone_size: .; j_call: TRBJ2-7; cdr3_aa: CASSRGHPVSSYEQYF; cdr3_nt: TGTGCCAGCAGTCGCGGGCACCCCGTATCGTCCTACGAGCAGTACTTC
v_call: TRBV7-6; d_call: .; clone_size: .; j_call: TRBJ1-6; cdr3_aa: CASSPTGGQGSPLHF; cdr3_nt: TGTGCCAGCAGCCCCACGGGGGGCCAAGGTTCACCCCTCCACTTT
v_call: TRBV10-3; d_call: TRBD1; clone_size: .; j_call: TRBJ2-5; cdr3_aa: CAISETGQGGETQYF; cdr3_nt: TGTGCCATCAGTGAGACGGGACAGGGAGGGGAGACCCAGTACTTC
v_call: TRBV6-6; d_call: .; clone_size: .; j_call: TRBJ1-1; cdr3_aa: CASSPTPGDQPNTEAFF; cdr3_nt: TGTGCCAGCAGTCCTACCCCAGGGGACCAACCCAACACTGAAGCTTTCTTT
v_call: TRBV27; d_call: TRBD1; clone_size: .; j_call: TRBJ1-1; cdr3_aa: CASRSTGGNTEAFF; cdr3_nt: TGTGCCAGCAGGTCAACAGGGGGAAACACTGAAGCTTTCTTT
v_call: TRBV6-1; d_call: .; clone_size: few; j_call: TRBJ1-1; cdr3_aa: CASSEILGSTEAFF; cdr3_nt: TGTGCCAGCAGTGAGATACTCGGGTCCACTGAAGCTTTCTTT
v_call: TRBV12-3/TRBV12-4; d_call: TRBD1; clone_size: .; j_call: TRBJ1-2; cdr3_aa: CASVVDRGHGYTF; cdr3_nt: TGTGCCAGCGTCGTGGACAGGGGACATGGCTACACCTTC
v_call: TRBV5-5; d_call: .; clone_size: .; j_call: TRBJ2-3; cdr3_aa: CASCGLSTDTQYF; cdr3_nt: TGTGCCAGCTGCGGACTTAGCACAGATACGCAGTATTTT
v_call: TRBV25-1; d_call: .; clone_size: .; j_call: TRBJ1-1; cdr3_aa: CASSELGARGPEAFF; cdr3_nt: TGTGCCAGCAGTGAATTGGGGGCCCGGGGCCCCGAAGCTTTCTTT
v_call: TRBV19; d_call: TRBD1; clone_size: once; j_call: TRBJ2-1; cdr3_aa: CASSRTGTGIYEQFF; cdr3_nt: TGTGCCAGTAGCCGAACCGGGACAGGTATTTATGAGCAGTTCTTC
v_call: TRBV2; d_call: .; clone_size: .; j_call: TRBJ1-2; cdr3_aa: CASSETYLSNYGYTF; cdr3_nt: TGTGCCAGCAGTGAGACATACCTATCTAACTATGGCTACACCTTC
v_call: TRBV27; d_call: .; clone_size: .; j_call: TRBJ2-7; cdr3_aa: CASSPSRREAHEQYF; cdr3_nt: TGTGCCAGCAGCCCCTCGCGGAGGGAGGCCCACGAGCAGTACTTC
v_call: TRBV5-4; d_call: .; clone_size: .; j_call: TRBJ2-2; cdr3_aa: CASSPPMGARNGELFF; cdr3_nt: TGTGCCAGCAGCCCCCCAATGGGGGCTAGGAACGGGGAGCTGTTTTTT
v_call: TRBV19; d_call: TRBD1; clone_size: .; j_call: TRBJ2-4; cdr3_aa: CASSIGQGDIQYF; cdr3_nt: TGTGCCAGTAGTATTGGACAGGGTGACATTCAGTACTTC
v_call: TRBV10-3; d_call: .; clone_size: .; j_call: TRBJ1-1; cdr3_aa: CAISGDSEAFF; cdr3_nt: TGTGCCATCAGTGGAGACAGCGAAGCTTTCTTT
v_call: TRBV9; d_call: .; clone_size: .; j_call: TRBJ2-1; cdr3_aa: CASSAPLSYNEQFF; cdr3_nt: TGTGCCAGCAGCGCCCCCCTGAGCTACAATGAGCAGTTCTTC
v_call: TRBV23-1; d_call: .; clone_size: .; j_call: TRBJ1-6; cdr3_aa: CASSHLLGGQSSPLHF; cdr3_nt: TGCGCCAGCAGTCATCTGTTGGGGGGGCAATCTTCACCCCTCCACTTT
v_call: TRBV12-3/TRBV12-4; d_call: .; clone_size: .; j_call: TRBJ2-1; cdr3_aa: CASSLTQGNEQFF; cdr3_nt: TGTGCCAGCAGTTTAACACAGGGCAATGAGCAGTTCTTC
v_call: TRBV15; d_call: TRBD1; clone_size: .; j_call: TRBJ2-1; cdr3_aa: CATSLAGQGQGYNEQFF; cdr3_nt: TGTGCCACCAGCTTAGCGGGACAGGGACAGGGGTACAATGAGCAGTTCTTC
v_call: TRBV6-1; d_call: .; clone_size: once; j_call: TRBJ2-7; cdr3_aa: CASSESNSYEQYF; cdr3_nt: TGTGCCAGCAGTGAGTCCAACTCCTACGAGCAGTACTTC
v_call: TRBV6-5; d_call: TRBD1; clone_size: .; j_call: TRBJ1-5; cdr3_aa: CASRWTGDQPQHF; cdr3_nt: TGTGCCAGCAGATGGACAGGGGATCAGCCCCAGCATTTT